Listed here are 20 T cell receptor beta chains from one sample, sequenced in a study of radiotherapy plus CTLA-4 blockade in lung cancer. Method: immunoSEQ multiplex PCR; TCRdb's copy keeps in-frame clones and lacks some. The table has about 100,000 clones, 83% seen once. The source was peripheral blood, collected from a patient treated with radiotherapy plus ipilimumab. The receptors come from a human donor with non-small cell lung cancer who had stable disease on radiotherapy plus ipilimumab.

This clone has just one count. The V call is TRBV5-8, the J call TRBJ1-2; TRBD1 is a possible D gene (6 bases). V was shortened by 2 bases and J by 7 bases, with 24 bases between the two germline ends. The V gene's germline CDR1 is SGHTS and CDR2 YDEGEE. The length of the CDR3 is 17 residues. CDR3 sequence: CASSFKGIRGASVGYTF. The DNA for the CDR3 is TGTGCCAGCAGCTTTAAGGGGATCCGGGGGGCCTCGGTTGGCTACACCTTC.

This clone was found a few times. This chain links TRBV19 with TRBJ1-5; 7 nucleotides match TRBD1. J was trimmed by 2 bases and V by 5 bases; bases with no gene match: 9. CDR3 length equals 16 residues. CDR1 is LNHDA, CDR2 SQIVND, per germline (reference sequence). The CDR3 bases are TGTGCCAGTAGTGGGGACAGCCGAGGTGGCAATCAGCCCCAGCATTTT. It codes for CASSGDSRGGNQPQHF.

The rearrangement joins TRBV19 to TRBJ2-1, with D perhaps TRBD2 (6 bases). The germline V gene encodes CDR1 LNHDA and CDR2 SQIVND (reference sequence). This CDR3 region has 17 residues. Trimming left V 3 bases short and J 0 bases short, with 15 bases between. The CDR3: CASSIGRGTSSYNEQFF. The CDR3 DNA is TGTGCCAGTAGTATTGGACGGGGGACCAGCTCCTACAATGAGCAGTTCTTC.

CDR3 sequence (DNA): TGTGCCAGCAGACCTGAGAGCTCCTATAATTCACCCCTCCACTTT. It specifies CASRPESSYNSPLHF. The genes are TRBV6-5 and TRBJ1-6; no clear D gene. Germline CDR1 is MNHEY and CDR2 is SVGAGI. V lost 6 bases to trimming and J lost 0 bases, with 9 bases between them. CDR3 length: 15 residues.

This chain joins TRBV14 and TRBJ2-3; D not resolved. Between the trimmed V and J ends, which lost 0 bases and 0 bases, there was a span of 13 bases. This CDR3 spans 17 amino acids. Per the germline V gene, CDR1 is SGHDN and CDR2 is FVKESK. The CDR3 is CASSQEMTVTSTDTQYF. CDR3 in DNA: TGTGCCAGCAGCCAAGAAATGACTGTCACTAGCACAGATACGCAGTATTTT. Filled out from reference TRBV14 and TRBJ2-3, the complete variable domain reads EAGVTQFPSHSVIEKGQTVTLRCDPISGHDNLYWYRRVMGKEIKFLLHFVKESKQDESGMPNNRFLAERTGGTYSTLKVQPAELEDSGVYFCASSQEMTVTSTDTQYFGPGTRLTVL.

The chain recombines TRBV27 with TRBJ2-7; unclear D gene. Germline assignment: CDR1 MNHEY and CDR2 SMNVEV (reference sequence). CDR3 length equals 11 residues. V was cut by 5 bases and J by 1 base, with 3 bases left in between. CDR3 region: CASSLSYEQYF. CDR3 bases: TGTGCCAGCAGTCTTTCCTACGAGCAGTACTTC.

This clone has only one observation. The rearrangement joins TRBV5-1 to TRBJ2-1; TRBD2 agrees at 12 bases. Germline loops: CDR1 SGHRS, CDR2 YFSETQ. The CDR3 sequence is 13 residues long. V lost 1 base to trimming and J lost 13 bases; unmatched junction nucleotides: 3. The chain's CDR3 is CASSLTSGRPQFF. The CDR3 DNA follows: TGCGCCAGCAGCTTGACTAGCGGGAGGCCCCAGTTCTTC.

The chain is built from TRBV30 and TRBJ1-1; D may be TRBD1 (5 bases). Looked up from germline, CDR1 is GTSNPN and CDR2 is SVGIG (reference sequence). With 0 bases removed from V and 3 bases from J, the gap between germline ends came to 17 bases. This CDR3 region has 16 residues. DNA for the CDR3: TGTGCCTGGAGTGTACTCAGGGCTCCGGGGGACACTGAAGCTTTCTTT. It encodes CAWSVLRAPGDTEAFF.

The V call is TRBV6-1, the J call TRBJ2-5; 8 nucleotides match TRBD2. The V and J ends lost 0 bases and 5 bases, in that order; junction bases with no gene match: 5. CDR1 MNHNS and CDR2 SASEGT come from the germline V gene. The CDR3 contains 15 residues. The CDR3 bases are TGTGCCAGCAGTGAAGCCAGCGGGAGAGGGGAGACCCAGTACTTC. It translates to CASSEASGRGETQYF.

The V and J genes are TRBV18 and TRBJ2-2, with 14 nucleotides matching TRBD2. J lost 4 bases, V lost 5 bases, and 9 bases had no gene match. Per the germline V gene, CDR1 is KGHSH and CDR2 is LQKENI. There are 18 residues in the CDR3. CDR3 sequence reads: CASSVTSGRASSTGELFF. The CDR3 region has the DNA TGTGCCAGCTCAGTGACTAGCGGGAGGGCCTCGAGCACCGGGGAGCTGTTTTTT.

The chain combines TRBV28 with TRBJ1-1; tentatively, D is TRBD1 (6 bases). The CDR3 spans 15 residues. The ends were cut back, 10 bases at V and 0 bases at J, with 18 bases in the middle. Germline loops: CDR1 MDHEN, CDR2 SYDVKM. CDR3 DNA: TGTGCCATCAAGTGGGGGGGCGCGGTGAACACTGAAGCTTTCTTT. It specifies CAIKWGGAVNTEAFF.

This chain uses TRBV5-1 with TRBJ2-1; D possibly uses TRBD1 or TRBD2 (5 bases each). The CDR3 consists of 16 residues. Germline lookup yields CDR1 SGHRS and CDR2 YFSETQ. V was shortened by 6 bases and J by 1 base, with 17 bases between the two germline ends. The CDR3 reads CASTPGIRGSYNEQFF. CDR3 DNA sequence: TGCGCCAGCACTCCAGGGATTCGGGGTTCCTACAATGAGCAGTTCTTC.

The chain carries TRBV7-9 and TRBJ1-2, with D uncertain. The CDR3 is 12 amino acids. V was pared by 5 bases and J by 3 bases, with 7 bases between. The germline gives CDR1 SEHNR, CDR2 FQNEAQ (reference sequence). CDR3 loop: CASSPADYGYTF. For the CDR3, the DNA is TGTGCCAGCAGCCCGGCAGACTATGGCTACACCTTC.

The V gene is TRBV19, the J gene TRBJ2-7; maybe TRBD2 (6 bases). The CDR3 length is 16 residues. Trimming cost V 8 bases and J 1 base, with 21 bases left between them. Germline V gene data show CDR1 as LNHDA and CDR2 as SQIVND (reference sequence). The CDR3 loop is CASPGRGSGISYEQYF. Written as DNA, the CDR3 is TGTGCCAGTCCGGGGCGGGGTAGCGGCATTTCCTACGAGCAGTACTTC.

This clone was observed once. V usage is TRBV7-2 and J usage is TRBJ1-2; 11 nucleotides agree with TRBD1. The CDR3 is 16 residues long. Germline V gives CDR1 SGHTA, CDR2 FQGNSA. V lost 7 bases and J lost 2; bases outside the gene matches: 9. In DNA form, the CDR3 reads TGTGCCAGCACCGGAGGCGGGGACAGGGGGAACTATGGCTACACCTTC. It specifies CASTGGGDRGNYGYTF.

The J gene is TRBJ1-6, the V gene TRBV6-6; TRBD1 agrees at 8 bases. The length of the CDR3 is 14 residues. The ends lost 10 bases at V and 7 bases at J; junction bases unmatched: 9. The germline CDR1 and CDR2 sequences are MNHNY and SVGAGI (reference sequence). The DNA of the CDR3 is TGTGCCACCGAGACACAGGGGGAAAATTCACCCCTCCACTTT. It translates to CATETQGENSPLHF.

This chain links TRBV29-1 with TRBJ1-1; D gene uncertain. The germline V gene encodes CDR1 SQVTM and CDR2 ANQGSEA. This CDR3 is 10 amino acids long. V was clipped by 5 bases and J by 7 bases, with 8 bases between them. The CDR3 spells CSVTKDEAFF. CDR3 DNA sequence: TGCAGCGTTACGAAGGATGAAGCTTTCTTT.

This clone was seen just once. V gene TRBV29-1 combines with J gene TRBJ1-2, with TRBD1 matching over 9 bases. This CDR3 comprises 14 residues. Germline lookup yields CDR1 SQVTM and CDR2 ANQGSEA. CDR3 region: CRVGTGSAVYGYTF. In nucleotides, the CDR3 is TGCAGGGTCGGGACAGGGTCGGCGGTGTATGGCTACACCTTC.

The gene calls are TRBV10-2 and TRBJ1-1, with D tentatively TRBD1 (6 bases). The germline V gene has CDR1 WSHSY and CDR2 SAAADI. This CDR3 has 11 residues. The V and J ends lost 9 bases and 10 bases respectively, with 15 bases between them. The CDR3 DNA follows: TGCGCCAGTGAGAAGGGGGGGCGAGCTTTCTTT. Amino acid sequence: CASEKGGRAFF.

This clone was detected once. The chain couples TRBV7-9 to TRBJ1-5, with 10 positions matching TRBD1. From germline, CDR1 is SEHNR and CDR2 FQNEAQ (reference sequence). This CDR3 contains 14 residues. The V gene end was trimmed by 5 bases and the J gene end by 6 bases; junction bases not matched to a gene: 4. Written as DNA, the CDR3 is TGTGCCAGCAGCCAGGGACAGGGGCTTCAGCCCCAGCATTTT. Its protein product is CASSQGQGLQPQHF.